A selection of T cell receptor beta chains follows, all from one sample in a study of T cells in Graves' hyperthyroidism and ophthalmopathy. TCRdb itself ran the multiplex PCR reads through MiXCR, one entry per CDR3 protein. The sample holds fewer than 300,000 distinct CDR3 sequences, less than 30% seen once. Sequenced sample: blood. Every receptor here comes from a man aged 35-49 years with Graves' hyperthyroidism that later progressed to Graves' ophthalmopathy. CDR3s include the opening cysteine and the closing phenylalanine or tryptophan. D genes are given only for firm matches. Only part of the rows carry a size: once, few, many, or a class if the clone is expanded.

>TRBJ2-7|NA|TRBV6-2/TRBV6-3|NA
CASSAGHRTYEQYF
TGTGCCAGCAGTGCAGGACACAGAACCTACGAGCAGTACTTC
>TRBJ2-7|TRBD2|TRBV12-3/TRBV12-4|many
CASSFSGLASEQYF
TGTGCCAGCAGTTTTTCGGGACTAGCGTCCGAGCAGTACTTC
>TRBJ1-1|NA|TRBV20-1|NA
CSAKNRILNTEAFF
TGCAGTGCTAAAAACAGGATTCTTAACACTGAAGCTTTCTTT
>TRBJ1-1|TRBD1|TRBV7-3|many
CASSAYRGTEAFF
TGTGCCAGCAGCGCTTACAGGGGAACTGAAGCTTTCTTT
>TRBJ1-5|NA|TRBV24-1|many
CATSQGGQPQHF
TGTGCCACCAGCCAGGGCGGTCAGCCCCAGCATTTT
>TRBJ1-5|TRBD1|TRBV6-5|many
CASRPGQGRQPQHF
TGTGCCAGCAGACCGGGACAGGGACGACAGCCCCAGCATTTT
>TRBJ2-2|TRBD1|TRBV9|many
CASSVVAGQGAPNTGELFF
TGTGCCAGCAGCGTGGTCGCGGGACAGGGGGCCCCAAACACCGGGGAGCTGTTTTTT
>TRBJ2-7|NA|TRBV4-1|many
CASSGPIPTYEQYF
TGCGCCAGCAGCGGGCCGATCCCCACCTACGAGCAGTACTTC
>TRBJ1-2|NA|TRBV20-1|many
CSARDWRLGGYTF
TGCAGTGCTAGAGATTGGAGGCTCGGGGGCTACACCTTC
>TRBJ1-5|TRBD1|TRBV18|many
CASSPQGTDEQPQHF
TGTGCCAGCTCACCACAGGGGACAGATGAACAGCCCCAGCATTTT
>TRBJ2-7|NA|TRBV9|many
CAHEPGNITHEQYF
TGTGCCCATGAACCCGGGAACATCACCCACGAGCAGTACTTC
>TRBJ2-2|TRBD2|TRBV9|many
CASSVGTSDTGELFF
TGTGCCAGCAGCGTAGGGACTAGCGACACCGGGGAGCTGTTTTTT
>TRBJ1-6|TRBD1|TRBV6-4|many
CASRTGEGSPLHF
TGTGCCAGCAGGACAGGGGAAGGTTCACCCCTCCACTTT
>TRBJ2-7|TRBD2|TRBV9|many
CASSRLADNYEQYF
TGTGCCAGCAGCAGACTAGCGGATAACTACGAGCAGTACTTC
>TRBJ1-5|NA|TRBV12-3/TRBV12-4|many
CASSIRELSNQPQHF
TGTGCCAGCAGCATAAGGGAGTTGAGCAATCAGCCCCAGCATTTT
>TRBJ1-5|TRBD1|TRBV29-1|many
CSVEGTGNRDDQPQHF
TGCAGCGTTGAGGGGACAGGGAATCGGGATGATCAGCCCCAGCATTTT
>TRBJ2-7|NA|TRBV2|many
CASRGRESAYEQYF
TGTGCCAGCAGGGGCAGGGAGAGCGCCTACGAGCAGTACTTC
>TRBJ2-2|TRBD2|TRBV9|NA
CASSLTGAGTIANTGELFF
TGTGCCAGCAGCCTCACCGGAGCGGGAACTATCGCGAACACCGGGGAGCTGTTTTTT
>TRBJ2-4|TRBD1|TRBV2|many
CASSHSYYRGWGNIQYF
TGTGCCAGCAGTCACTCTTATTACAGGGGGTGGGGAAACATTCAGTACTTC
>TRBJ1-2|TRBD1|TRBV4-2|many
CASSQAGTGGTYGYTF
TGTGCCAGCAGCCAAGCAGGGACAGGCGGAACCTATGGCTACACCTTC
>TRBJ1-1|TRBD1|TRBV10-2|many
CASRQGTLNTEAFF
TGCGCCAGCCGACAGGGGACTTTGAACACTGAAGCTTTCTTT
>TRBJ1-2|NA|TRBV4-1|many
CASSQGGRYGYTF
TGCGCCAGCAGCCAGGGCGGAAGATATGGCTACACCTTC
>TRBJ1-1|NA|TRBV12-3/TRBV12-4|NA
CASSLQGPEAFF
TGTGCCAGCAGCTTACAGGGACCTGAAGCTTTCTTT
>TRBJ2-4|NA|TRBV6-1|many
CASSEYYIAKNIQYF
TGTGCCAGCAGTGAATATTATATAGCCAAAAACATTCAGTACTTC
>TRBJ2-7|TRBD2|TRBV19|NA
CASSLVAGTSYEQYF
TGTGCCAGTAGTCTCGTAGCGGGTACCTCCTACGAGCAGTACTTC
>TRBJ2-7|NA|TRBV6-1|NA
CASSNSGGQYF
TGTGCCAGCAGTAACAGCGGAGGGCAGTACTTC